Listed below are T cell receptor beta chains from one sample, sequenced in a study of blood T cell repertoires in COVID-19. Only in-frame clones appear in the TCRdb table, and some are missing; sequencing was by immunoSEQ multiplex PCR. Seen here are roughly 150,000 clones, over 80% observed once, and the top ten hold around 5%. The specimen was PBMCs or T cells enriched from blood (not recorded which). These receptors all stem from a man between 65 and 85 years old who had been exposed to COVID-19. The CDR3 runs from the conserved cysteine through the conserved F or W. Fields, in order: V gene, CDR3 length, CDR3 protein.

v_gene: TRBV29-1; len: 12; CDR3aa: CSVEATGEKLFF
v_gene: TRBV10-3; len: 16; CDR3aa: CAITSGLAGAYNEQFF
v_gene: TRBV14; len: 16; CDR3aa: CASSQGRAGYQETQYF
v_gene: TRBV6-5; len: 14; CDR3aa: CASSYPTGSDEQYF
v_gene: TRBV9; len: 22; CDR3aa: CASSVERGLPSGRGSRTDTQYF
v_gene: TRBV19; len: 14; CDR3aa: CATSPGHRMETQYF
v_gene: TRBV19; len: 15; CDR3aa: CASSFDRGNTGELFF
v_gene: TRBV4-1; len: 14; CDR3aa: CASSPTGNNEKLFF
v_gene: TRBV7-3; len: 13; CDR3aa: CASSPPGSYEQYF
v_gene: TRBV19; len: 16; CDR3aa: CASRPPRGTAYNEQFF
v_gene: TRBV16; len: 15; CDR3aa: CASSQSSRLGGGYTF
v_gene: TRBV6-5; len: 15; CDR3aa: CASSPSVDISYEQYF
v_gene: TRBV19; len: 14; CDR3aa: CASSGDRGNTEAFF
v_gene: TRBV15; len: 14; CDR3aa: CATSIAAHNQPQHF
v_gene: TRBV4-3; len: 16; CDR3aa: CASGQLGTSGRKDQFF
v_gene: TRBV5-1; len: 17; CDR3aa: CASSSDWTSGTGDTQYF
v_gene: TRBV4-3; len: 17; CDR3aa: CASSQDYLAGGTGELFF
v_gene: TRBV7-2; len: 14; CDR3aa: CASSLGGLSGEQFF
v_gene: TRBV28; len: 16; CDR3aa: CASSTGLAAISYEQYF
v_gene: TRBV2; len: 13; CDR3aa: CASTGQGPYEQYF
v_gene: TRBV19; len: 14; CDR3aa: CASSIGQGAAEAFF
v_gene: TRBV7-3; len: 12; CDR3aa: CASSSGQGAWFF
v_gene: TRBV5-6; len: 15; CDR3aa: CASSLAGTGYEKLFF
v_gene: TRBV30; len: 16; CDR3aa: CAWSTTWTSGNNEQFF
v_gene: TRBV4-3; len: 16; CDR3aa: CASSQDGRGWGNIQYF
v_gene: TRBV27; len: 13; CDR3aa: CASSPDRVYGYTF
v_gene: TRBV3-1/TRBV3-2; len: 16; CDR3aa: CASSQGSRNGYSPLHF
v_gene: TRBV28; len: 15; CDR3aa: CASSSTGGQDYEQYF
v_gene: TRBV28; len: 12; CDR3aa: CASSYQSYEQYF
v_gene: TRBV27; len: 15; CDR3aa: CASSWGGQGQGGYTF
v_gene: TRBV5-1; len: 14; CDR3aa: CASSLESQGNTIYF
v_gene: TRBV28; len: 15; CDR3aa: CASSTGTSSSETQYF
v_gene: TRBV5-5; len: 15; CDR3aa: CASSFSRVSNQPQHF
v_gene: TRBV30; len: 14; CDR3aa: CAWRAIAGGETQYF
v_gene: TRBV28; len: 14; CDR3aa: CASSLQRESDTQYF
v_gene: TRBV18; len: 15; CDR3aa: CASSPPGEKNSPLHF
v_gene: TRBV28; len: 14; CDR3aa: CASSTGGQGEGYTF
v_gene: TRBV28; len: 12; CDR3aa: CAAGHGLGEQYF
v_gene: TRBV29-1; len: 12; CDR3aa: CSAEEGPDTQYF
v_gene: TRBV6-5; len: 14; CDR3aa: CASTRTGLNSPLHF
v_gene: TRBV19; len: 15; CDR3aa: CASSIDEGDAGELFF
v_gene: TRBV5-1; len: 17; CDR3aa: CASSLDKREDPQETQYF
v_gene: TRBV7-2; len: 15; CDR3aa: CASSRLAIRADTQYF
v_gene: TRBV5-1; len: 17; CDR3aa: CASSLVPGRGWGNEQFF